Sequencing of this TCR beta chain was carried out in a study of blood T cell repertoires in COVID-19. For the study at large: COVID-19 samples collected from the United States, Italy and Spain covered acute and convalescent phases. From T cells, B-cell-depleted T cells, or PBMCs came the material, which was cDNA or gDNA.

The J segment lost 5 bases and the V segment lost 5 bases, leaving 10 bases of the junction unmatched. CDR3 length equals 15 residues. Germline loops: CDR1 MNHEY, CDR2 SMNVEV (reference sequence). Generated by immunoSEQ multiplex PCR, the TCRdb table keeps only in-frame clones and is missing some. The data contain 170,000 or so clones, around 83% of them singletons. The sample holds a few counts of this clone. The sequenced material came from PBMCs or T cells enriched from blood (not recorded which). The gene calls are TRBV27 and TRBJ2-7; TRBD1 agrees at 9 bases. The source of this sequence is a man aged 40-50 years who had recovered from COVID-19. As DNA, the CDR3 is TGTGCCAGCAGTATTAACAGGGGGCCAATCCACGAGCAGTACTTC. It translates to CASSINRGPIHEQYF.